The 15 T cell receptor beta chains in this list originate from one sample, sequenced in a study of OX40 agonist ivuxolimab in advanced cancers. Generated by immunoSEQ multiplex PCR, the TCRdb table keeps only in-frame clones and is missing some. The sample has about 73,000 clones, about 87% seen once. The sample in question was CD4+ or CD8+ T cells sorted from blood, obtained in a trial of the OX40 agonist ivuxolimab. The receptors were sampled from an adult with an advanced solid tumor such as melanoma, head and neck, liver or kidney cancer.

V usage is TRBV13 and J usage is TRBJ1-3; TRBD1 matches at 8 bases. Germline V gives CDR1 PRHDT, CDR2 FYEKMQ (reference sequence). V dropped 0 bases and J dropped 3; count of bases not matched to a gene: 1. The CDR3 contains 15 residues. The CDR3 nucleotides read TGTGCCAGCAGCTTAGGGGACAGGGATGGAAACACCATATATTTT. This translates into CASSLGDRDGNTIYF.

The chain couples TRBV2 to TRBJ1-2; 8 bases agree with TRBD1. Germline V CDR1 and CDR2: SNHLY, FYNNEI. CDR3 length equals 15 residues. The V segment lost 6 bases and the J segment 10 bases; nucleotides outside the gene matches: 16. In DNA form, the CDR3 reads TGTGCCAGCAGCGGCGGACAGGGCTTTTCCCCAACCTACACCTTC. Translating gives CASSGGQGFSPTYTF.

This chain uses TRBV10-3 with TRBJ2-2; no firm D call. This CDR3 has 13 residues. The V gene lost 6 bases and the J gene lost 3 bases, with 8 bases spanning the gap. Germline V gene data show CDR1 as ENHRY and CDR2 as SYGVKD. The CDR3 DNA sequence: TGTGCCATCAGGGCTAGGGACACCGGGGAGCTGTTTTTT. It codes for CAIRARDTGELFF.

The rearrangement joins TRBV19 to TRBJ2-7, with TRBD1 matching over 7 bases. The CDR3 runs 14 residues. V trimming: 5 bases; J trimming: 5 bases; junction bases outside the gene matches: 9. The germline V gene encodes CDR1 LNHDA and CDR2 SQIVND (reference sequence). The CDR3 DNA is TGTGCCAGTAGTCGTACAGGGGCCATCCACGAGCAGTACTTC. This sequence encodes CASSRTGAIHEQYF.

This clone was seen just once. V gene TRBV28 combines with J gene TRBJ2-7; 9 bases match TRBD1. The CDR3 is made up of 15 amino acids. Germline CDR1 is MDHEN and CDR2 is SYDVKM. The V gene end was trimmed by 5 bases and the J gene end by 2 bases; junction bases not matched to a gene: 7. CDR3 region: CASSPGDRVAYEQYF. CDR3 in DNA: TGTGCCAGCAGTCCTGGGGACAGGGTTGCCTACGAGCAGTACTTC.

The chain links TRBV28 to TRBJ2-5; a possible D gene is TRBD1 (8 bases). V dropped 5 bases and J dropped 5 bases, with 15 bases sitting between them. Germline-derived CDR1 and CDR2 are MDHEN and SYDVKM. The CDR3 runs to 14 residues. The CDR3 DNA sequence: TGTGCCAGCAGTACTACAGGGGGGGATGAGACCCAGTACTTC. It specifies CASSTTGGDETQYF.

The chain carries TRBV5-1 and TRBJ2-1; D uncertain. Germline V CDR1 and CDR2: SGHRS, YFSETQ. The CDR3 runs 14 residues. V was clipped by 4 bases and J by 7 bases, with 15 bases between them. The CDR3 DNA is TGCGCCAGCAGCCCTATTTCCCAAGGGAATGAGCAGTTCTTC. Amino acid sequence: CASSPISQGNEQFF. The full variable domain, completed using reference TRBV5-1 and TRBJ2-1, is KAGVTQTPRYLIKTRGQQVTLSCSPISGHRSVSWYQQTPGQGLQFLFEYFSETQRNKGNFPGRFSGRQFSNSRSEMNVSTLELGDSALYLCASSPISQGNEQFFGPGTRLTVL.

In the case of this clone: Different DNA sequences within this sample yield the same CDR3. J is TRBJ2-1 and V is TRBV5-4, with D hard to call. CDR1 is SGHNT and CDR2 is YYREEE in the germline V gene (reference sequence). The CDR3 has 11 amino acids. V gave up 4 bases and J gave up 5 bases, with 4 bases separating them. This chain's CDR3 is CASSSDNEQFF. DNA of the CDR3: TGTGCCAGCAGCAGTGACAATGAGCAGTTCTTC.

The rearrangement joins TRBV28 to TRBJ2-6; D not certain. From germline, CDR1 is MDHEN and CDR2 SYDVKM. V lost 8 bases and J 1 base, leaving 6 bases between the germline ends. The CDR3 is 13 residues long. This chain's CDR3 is CASGVSGANVLTF. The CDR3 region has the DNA TGTGCCAGCGGGGTATCTGGGGCCAACGTCCTGACTTTC.

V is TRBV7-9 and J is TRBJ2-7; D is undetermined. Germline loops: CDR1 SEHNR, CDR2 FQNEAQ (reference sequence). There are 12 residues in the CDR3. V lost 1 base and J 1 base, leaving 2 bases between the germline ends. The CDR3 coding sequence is TGTGCCAGCAGCTTAGAGTCCTACGAGCAGTACTTC. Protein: CASSLESYEQYF.

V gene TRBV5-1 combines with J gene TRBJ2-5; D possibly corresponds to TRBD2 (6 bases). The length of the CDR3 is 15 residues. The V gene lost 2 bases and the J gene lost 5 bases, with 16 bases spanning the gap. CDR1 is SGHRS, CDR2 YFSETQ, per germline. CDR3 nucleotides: TGCGCCAGCAGCTTTGACTCAGCGGGTGGGGAGACCCAGTACTTC. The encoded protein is CASSFDSAGGETQYF.

The DNA for the CDR3 is TGTGCCAGCAGCTTAAAGGGAGGGGCCGCAGGGTTGGATGAGCAGTTCTTC. This sequence encodes CASSLKGGAAGLDEQFF. The chain carries TRBV7-3 and TRBJ2-1, with 7 bases identical to TRBD2. CDR1 SGHTA and CDR2 FQGTGA come from the germline V gene. The CDR3 consists of 17 residues. V lost 1 base to trimming and J lost 8 bases; unmatched junction nucleotides: 14.

CDR3 in DNA: TGTGCCATCAGTAACCTCAGCGGGGTGAACACCGGGGAGCTGTTTTTT. It yields the protein CAISNLSGVNTGELFF. The V call is TRBV10-3, the J call TRBJ2-2, with 7 bases that match TRBD2. The CDR3 runs 16 residues. The junction had 7 bases not matched to a gene; V was cut back by 5 bases and J by 1 base. Per germline, CDR1 ENHRY and CDR2 SYGVKD.

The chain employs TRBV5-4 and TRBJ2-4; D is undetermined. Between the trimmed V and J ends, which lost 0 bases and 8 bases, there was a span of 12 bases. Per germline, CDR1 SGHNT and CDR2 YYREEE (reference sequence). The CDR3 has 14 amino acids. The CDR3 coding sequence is TGTGCCAGCAGCTTGGCCGGAAGTCCGGACATTCAGTACTTC. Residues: CASSLAGSPDIQYF. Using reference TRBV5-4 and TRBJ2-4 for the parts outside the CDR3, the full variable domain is ETGVTQSPTHLIKTRGQQVTLRCSSQSGHNTVSWYQQALGQGPQFIFQYYREEENGRGNFPPRFSGLQFPNYSSELNVNALELDDSALYLCASSLAGSPDIQYFGAGTRLSVL.

The CDR3 protein is CASSPRLIGSTPDTQYF. In nucleotides, the CDR3 is TGTGCCAGCTCACCACGTCTGATCGGTTCCACGCCGGATACGCAGTATTTT. The chain couples TRBV18 to TRBJ2-3, with D unresolved. Germline V CDR1 and CDR2: KGHSH, LQKENI. The V and J ends lost 1 base and 6 bases respectively, with 20 bases between them. The CDR3 is made up of 17 amino acids.